These 23 T cell receptor beta chains came from one sample sequenced in a study of T cells after yellow fever vaccination. MiXCR, applied by TCRdb to the 5' RACE reads, yields one record per CDR3 protein. The sample lists around 310,000 distinct CDR3 sequences; 3.6% were seen once. The material was PBMCs, obtained on the day of the yellow fever booster vaccination. These receptors were obtained from a man in his late teens or twenties who received the YFV17D yellow fever vaccine.

This clonotype has only one observation. The rearrangement uses TRBV18 and TRBJ1-1; TRBD1 might be the D (6 bases). This CDR3 region has 12 residues. The V end lost 4 bases, the J end lost 7 bases, and 10 bases lay between the germline ends. Germline-derived CDR1 and CDR2 are KGHSH and LQKENI. The CDR3 nucleotides read TGTGCCAGCTCACGACAGGACCTTGAAGCTTTCTTT. It yields the protein CASSRQDLEAFF.

This clonotype was seen ten or more times. The CDR3, as DNA: TGTGCCAGCAGCCCGCACCGGGCCGCTGAAGCTTTCTTT. Translated: CASSPHRAAEAFF. This chain joins TRBV7-9 and TRBJ1-1; D is unclear. The germline gives CDR1 SEHNR, CDR2 FQNEAQ (reference sequence). The V end was cut by 5 bases, the J end by 6 bases, with 13 bases between. This CDR3 spans 13 amino acids.

The V and J genes are TRBV5-1 and TRBJ2-2, with D perhaps matching TRBD1 (6 bases). V was shortened by 4 bases and J by 0 bases, with 13 bases between the two germline ends. Looked up from germline, CDR1 is SGHRS and CDR2 is YFSETQ. This CDR3 region has 16 residues. The CDR3 region is CASSPARGSNTGELFF. The CDR3 coding sequence is TGCGCCAGCAGCCCCGCCAGGGGCTCGAACACCGGGGAGCTGTTTTTT.

The DNA for the CDR3 is TGCGCCAGCAGCCAAGCCCGGCACAGGTTGACTGAAGCTTTCTTT. The encoded protein is CASSQARHRLTEAFF. J is TRBJ1-1 and V is TRBV4-3; D may be TRBD1 (5 bases). V shed 1 base and J shed 5 bases, with 14 bases lying between them. CDR1 and CDR2 (germline): LGHNA, YSLEER. The CDR3 loop spans 15 amino acids.

Many counts were recorded for this clonotype. The CDR3 reads CASTPGGGKETQYF. CDR3 bases: TGTGCCAGCACGCCCGGCGGGGGGAAAGAGACCCAGTACTTC. The chain uses TRBV7-2 and TRBJ2-5; 8 bases line up with TRBD2. In germline, CDR1 is SGHTA, CDR2 FQGNSA. V dropped 7 bases and J dropped 3; count of bases not matched to a gene: 7. The CDR3 has 14 residues.

This clonotype was counted only a few times. CDR3 loop: CASSLRAGTTGELFF. As DNA, the CDR3 is TGTGCCAGCAGCCTAAGGGCAGGAACTACCGGGGAGCTGTTTTTT. This rearrangement joins TRBV9 to TRBJ2-2, with unresolved D. The ends were cut back, 4 bases at V and 5 bases at J, with 15 bases in the middle. Germline loops: CDR1 SGDLS, CDR2 YYNGEE. CDR3 length: 15 residues.

This clonotype was seen many times. The J gene is TRBJ1-3, the V gene TRBV12-3 or TRBV12-4, with a tentative D call TRBD1 (5 bases). The V and J ends lost 9 bases and 6 bases respectively, with 18 bases between them. This CDR3 contains 14 residues. CDR3 amino acids: CASSRGERTNTIYF. The CDR3 DNA is TGTGCCAGTTCACGGGGGGAGAGAACAAACACCATATATTTT.

This clonotype came up many times. The gene calls are TRBV7-2 and TRBJ1-5; 9 bases line up with TRBD1. Germline loops: CDR1 SGHTA, CDR2 FQGNSA. The CDR3 sequence is 14 residues long. V was clipped by 5 bases and J by 4 bases; unmatched bases: 3. The CDR3 nucleotides are TGTGCCAGCAGCGTCGGACAGGGGAATCAGCCCCAGCATTTT. Protein sequence: CASSVGQGNQPQHF.

The J gene is TRBJ2-1, the V gene TRBV10-3, with D possibly being TRBD2 (5 bases). The CDR3 covers 11 residues. V was trimmed by 11 bases and J by 4 bases, leaving 9 bases between them. CDR1 is ENHRY, CDR2 SYGVKD, per germline. The CDR3 sequence: CAGGTYNEQFF. DNA for the CDR3: TGTGCCGGAGGAACGTACAATGAGCAGTTCTTC.

The sample holds a few counts of this clonotype. This chain connects TRBV28 to TRBJ2-6, with D possibly TRBD1 on 6 matching bases. There are 15 residues in the CDR3. V dropped 5 bases and J dropped 0 bases, with 8 bases sitting between them. Germline loops: CDR1 MDHEN, CDR2 SYDVKM. CDR3 sequence reads: CASSTGRSGANVLTF. As DNA, the CDR3 is TGTGCCAGCAGTACAGGGCGCTCTGGGGCCAACGTCCTGACTTTC.

This clonotype has a handful of counts. The chain carries TRBV4-1 and TRBJ2-2; the D gene is possibly TRBD2 (7 bases). CDR1 is MGHRA and CDR2 is YSYEKL in the germline V gene. CDR3 size: 16 residues. V was clipped by 2 bases and J by 4 bases, with 14 bases between them. CDR3 nucleotides: TGCGCCAGCAGCCAATCCGGGGGGCCGGGCACCGGGGAGCTGTTTTTT. Its translation: CASSQSGGPGTGELFF.

This clonotype was picked up many times. The chain is built from TRBV5-1 and TRBJ2-7; no clear D. Trimming removed 0 bases at V and 3 bases at J, with 4 bases between. This CDR3 contains 12 residues. The germline CDR1 and CDR2 sequences are SGHRS and YFSETQ. CDR3 residues: CASSLENYEQYF. The CDR3 coding sequence is TGCGCCAGCAGCTTGGAAAACTACGAGCAGTACTTC.

The sample holds many counts of this clonotype. The gene calls are TRBV30 and TRBJ2-3; 8 bases map to TRBD2. This CDR3 has 15 amino acids. Trimming removed 5 bases from V and 5 bases from J; junction bases left unmatched: 12. Germline V CDR1 and CDR2: GTSNPN, SVGIG (reference sequence). CDR3 coding DNA: TGTGCCTGGCATAGCGGGGAAACCCAAATAGATACGCAGTATTTT. Translated: CAWHSGETQIDTQYF.

This clonotype came up many times. The chain employs TRBV25-1 and TRBJ1-2; 9 positions agree with TRBD1. The CDR3 contains 13 residues. Looked up from germline, CDR1 is MGHDK and CDR2 is SYGVNS. The J segment lost 5 bases and the V segment lost 9 bases, leaving 7 bases of the junction unmatched. CDR3 sequence: CASSGTGPYGYTF. The DNA of the CDR3 is TGTGCCAGTTCCGGGACAGGGCCATATGGCTACACCTTC.

A few counts support this clonotype. The gene calls are TRBV4-1 and TRBJ1-6, with D perhaps TRBD1 (6 bases). Germline-derived CDR1 and CDR2 are MGHRA and YSYEKL. The CDR3 contains 17 residues. V dropped 3 bases and J dropped 6 bases, with 18 bases sitting between them. This chain's CDR3 is CASSQVQQGMGNSPLHF. The CDR3, as DNA: TGCGCCAGCAGCCAGGTACAACAGGGTATGGGTAATTCACCCCTCCACTTT.

This clonotype was counted at least ten times. The chain links TRBV4-2 to TRBJ2-3, with a weak D call TRBD2 (5 bases). CDR3 length: 17 residues. With 0 bases removed from V and 4 bases from J, the gap between germline ends came to 17 bases. Looked up from germline, CDR1 is LGHNA and CDR2 is YNFKEQ. CDR3 DNA sequence: TGTGCCAGCAGCCAAGAGTGGAAAGCGGACTCCGCAGATACGCAGTATTTT. This sequence encodes CASSQEWKADSADTQYF.

Ten or more counts support this clonotype. The V and J genes are TRBV29-1 and TRBJ2-5, with 14 bases that match TRBD2. The CDR3 extends over 14 amino acids. Trimming removed 6 bases from V and 2 bases from J; junction bases left unmatched: 2. CDR1 and CDR2 (germline): SQVTM, ANQGSEA. The CDR3 is CSVGTSGGQETQYF. In DNA form, the CDR3 reads TGCAGCGTGGGGACTAGCGGGGGACAAGAGACCCAGTACTTC.

This clonotype was found many times. The V gene is TRBV7-2, the J gene TRBJ2-5; D is undetermined. This CDR3 has 13 amino acids. Trimming left V 7 bases short and J 4 bases short, with 13 bases between. CDR1 and CDR2 (germline): SGHTA, FQGNSA. DNA for the CDR3: TGTGCCAGCACTCTGGGGTGGTCAGAGACCCAGTACTTC. As protein: CASTLGWSETQYF.

This clonotype was observed at least ten times. V usage is TRBV11-2 and J usage is TRBJ1-2; D is unresolved. This CDR3 region has 13 residues. The V gene's germline CDR1 is SGHAT and CDR2 FQNNGV. V lost 3 bases, J lost 0 bases, and 5 bases lay in between. CDR3 sequence (DNA): TGTGCCAGCAGCTTTGAGTCTAACTATGGCTACACCTTC. Encoded protein: CASSFESNYGYTF.

This clonotype was observed a few times. The chain is built from TRBV7-6 and TRBJ1-3; D gene uncertain. This CDR3 region has 14 residues. The V gene's germline CDR1 is SGHVS and CDR2 FNYEAQ. Trimming took 1 base from V and 3 from J, leaving 7 bases between them. CDR3 nucleotides: TGTGCCAGCAGCTTAGTGGGGAATGGAAACACCATATATTTT. Its protein is CASSLVGNGNTIYF. The variable domain in full, with the rest retrieved from reference TRBV7-6 and TRBJ1-3, is GAGVSQSPRYKVTKRGQDVALRCDPISGHVSLYWYRQALGQGPEFLTYFNYEAQQDKSGLPNDRFSAERPEGSISTLTIQRTEQRDSAMYRCASSLVGNGNTIYFGEGSWLTVV.

This clonotype was picked up a small number of times. The V gene is TRBV29-1, the J gene TRBJ2-7; perhaps D is TRBD1 or TRBD2 (5 bases each). The germline V and J ends were trimmed by 7 bases and 4 bases, with 11 bases remaining between them. This CDR3 has 11 amino acids. Germline loops: CDR1 SQVTM, CDR2 ANQGSEA. The CDR3, as DNA: TGCAGCGCCGGGACGGCATACGAGCAGTACGTC. Protein product: CSAGTAYEQYV.

This clonotype showed up just a few times. The rearrangement joins TRBV4-2 to TRBJ1-5; 8 bases match TRBD1. This CDR3 region has 15 residues. The V gene's germline CDR1 is LGHNA and CDR2 YNFKEQ. V shed 4 bases and J 5 bases; nucleotides not matched to a gene: 7. CDR3 protein: CASSRRQGPDQPQHF. The CDR3, as DNA: TGTGCCAGCAGCCGCCGACAGGGGCCCGATCAGCCCCAGCATTTT.

This clonotype was observed at least ten times. J is TRBJ1-1 and V is TRBV6-5; D is unclear. The CDR3 totals 13 residues. V shed 5 bases and J shed 3 bases, with 10 bases lying between them. Germline loops: CDR1 MNHEY, CDR2 SVGAGI. The CDR3 loop is CASSQPRDTEAFF. The CDR3, as DNA: TGTGCCAGCAGTCAACCTCGGGACACTGAAGCTTTCTTT.